The 30 T cell receptor beta chains below come from one sample, sequenced in a study of OX40 agonist ivuxolimab in advanced cancers. Sequencing was performed with immunoSEQ multiplex PCR; in TCRdb, only in-frame clones are kept and a portion is missing. The table records around 20,000 clones, about 79% of them present only once. The sequencing used CD4+ or CD8+ T cells sorted from blood, collected in a trial of the OX40 agonist ivuxolimab. The receptors shown here come from an adult with an advanced solid tumor such as melanoma, head and neck, liver or kidney cancer.

This clone has more than one count but fewer than ten. The V and J genes are TRBV29-1 and TRBJ2-2; no clear D gene. CDR1 is SQVTM, CDR2 ANQGSEA, per germline. This CDR3 is built from 11 residues. Trimming pared 4 bases from V and 3 bases from J, leaving 3 bases between. The CDR3 DNA is TGCAGCGTTGCGGACACCGGGGAGCTGTTTTTT. Translating it yields CSVADTGELFF.

V and J are TRBV7-9 and TRBJ2-1; 8 bases map to TRBD2. The CDR3 spans 15 residues. The V gene end was trimmed by 2 bases and the J gene end by 2 bases; junction bases not matched to a gene: 2. Germline V gene lookup returns CDR1 SEHNR and CDR2 FQNEAQ (reference sequence). The CDR3 DNA sequence: TGTGCCAGCAGCTTATGGCGGGAGGCCTACAATGAGCAGTTCTTC. Protein sequence: CASSLWREAYNEQFF.

The chain couples TRBV29-1 to TRBJ1-2; D unclear. CDR1 is SQVTM, CDR2 ANQGSEA, per germline. The CDR3 is made up of 12 amino acids. Trimming removed 2 bases from V and 8 bases from J, with 12 bases in between. The CDR3 region is CSVESAEGGYTF. CDR3 DNA sequence: TGCAGCGTTGAATCGGCTGAGGGAGGCTACACCTTC. The full variable domain, in which reference TRBV29-1 and TRBJ1-2 provide the parts outside the CDR3, is SAVISQKPSRDICQRGTSLTIQCQVDSQVTMMFWYRQQPGQSLTLIATANQGSEATYESGFVIDKFPISRPNLTFSTLTVSNMSPEDSSIYLCSVESAEGGYTFGSGTRLTVV.

The chain has TRBV10-1 and TRBJ2-1; D gene unclear. The CDR3 has 13 residues. V gave up 2 bases and J gave up 1 base, with 3 bases separating them. The germline CDR1 and CDR2 sequences are WNHNN and SYGVQD (reference sequence). The CDR3 spells CASSEGSYNEQFF. The CDR3 nucleotides are TGCGCCAGCAGTGAGGGTTCCTACAATGAGCAGTTCTTC.

This rearrangement joins TRBV12-5 to TRBJ2-7; no definite D call. The CDR3 runs to 13 residues. The ends were cut back, 1 base at V and 0 bases at J, with 4 bases in the middle. Germline V gene data show CDR1 as LGHNT and CDR2 as FRNRAP. Here the CDR3 reads CASGLEASYEQYF. The DNA of the CDR3 is TGTGCTAGTGGTTTGGAAGCCTCCTACGAGCAGTACTTC.

This sequence joins TRBV30 and TRBJ1-5; D gene uncertain. V lost 1 base to trimming and J lost 2 bases, with 9 bases between them. The CDR3 is 14 amino acids. Germline CDR1 GTSNPN, CDR2 SVGIG (reference sequence). The chain's CDR3 is CAWSAGLGNQPQHF. The DNA of the CDR3 is TGTGCCTGGAGTGCTGGTTTGGGCAATCAGCCCCAGCATTTT.

This clone has a handful of counts. The chain joins TRBV4-1 to TRBJ1-1; D remains ambiguous. The length of the CDR3 is 13 residues. Germline-derived CDR1 and CDR2 are MGHRA and YSYEKL. Between the trimmed V and J ends, which lost 5 bases and 5 bases, there was a span of 12 bases. CDR3 nucleotides: TGCGCCAGCAGCTTACCGGGGTGGACTGAAGCTTTCTTT. It encodes CASSLPGWTEAFF.

The rearrangement links TRBV2 to TRBJ2-7; a weak D match, TRBD2 (5 bases). V lost 3 bases and J 1 base, leaving 13 bases between the germline ends. This CDR3 is built from 15 residues. Germline V lookup: CDR1 SNHLY, CDR2 FYNNEI. The CDR3: CASSDEGPASYEQYF. The CDR3 DNA reads TGTGCCAGCAGTGATGAGGGTCCGGCATCCTACGAGCAGTACTTC.

The chain couples TRBV7-9 to TRBJ1-1; D is unresolved. Germline-derived CDR1 and CDR2 are SEHNR and FQNEAQ (reference sequence). The CDR3 runs 10 residues. The V end lost 8 bases, the J end lost 11 bases, and 12 bases lay between the germline ends. This chain's CDR3 is CASVWIPAFF. CDR3 in DNA: TGTGCCAGCGTCTGGATACCGGCTTTCTTT.

By sample share, this clone is medium-sized. V gene TRBV27 combines with J gene TRBJ1-4; the match to TRBD1 covers 10 bases. V was pared by 6 bases and J by 5 bases, with 9 bases of the junction left unmatched. Looked up from germline, CDR1 is MNHEY and CDR2 is SMNVEV (reference sequence). The CDR3 extends over 16 amino acids. DNA for the CDR3: TGTGCCAGCAGCATCAGACAGGGGGCGCGAAATGAAAAACTGTTTTTT. This translates into CASSIRQGARNEKLFF.

This clone has only one observation. The chain is built from TRBV10-1 and TRBJ1-5, with 9 nucleotides matching TRBD1. The length of the CDR3 is 18 residues. V lost 2 bases and J lost 3; bases outside the gene matches: 11. Per germline, CDR1 WNHNN and CDR2 SYGVQD (reference sequence). The CDR3 spells CASSEPREGQGYNQPQHF. CDR3 DNA: TGCGCCAGCAGTGAGCCCAGGGAGGGACAGGGTTACAATCAGCCCCAGCATTTT.

V usage is TRBV2 and J usage is TRBJ2-7; TRBD2 matches at 13 bases. Germline V gives CDR1 SNHLY, CDR2 FYNNEI. The CDR3 has 21 amino acids. V shed 4 bases and J 4 bases; nucleotides not matched to a gene: 22. CDR3 sequence: CASSGPGTSGTTHYSRYEQYF. The CDR3 DNA sequence: TGTGCCAGCAGTGGTCCCGGGACTAGCGGGACCACCCATTACTCGAGGTACGAGCAGTACTTC.

This clone appeared a few times. The gene calls are TRBV7-9 and TRBJ1-1; D might be TRBD1 (6 bases). Trimming took off 5 bases at V and 0 bases at J, with 13 bases between the two ends. The germline V gene encodes CDR1 SEHNR and CDR2 FQNEAQ (reference sequence). CDR3 size: 15 residues. In DNA, the CDR3 is TGTGCCAGCAGCGCTCAGGGGCGATTGAACACTGAAGCTTTCTTT. This encodes CASSAQGRLNTEAFF.

The rearrangement links TRBV28 to TRBJ2-1, with 11 bases aligning to TRBD2. The CDR3 is 15 amino acids. CDR1 and CDR2 (germline): MDHEN, SYDVKM. With V trimmed by 3 bases and J by 3 bases, 1 base remained unmatched. CDR3 in DNA: TGTGCCAGCAGTTTCGGGACTAGCGGCTACAATGAGCAGTTCTTC. Protein sequence: CASSFGTSGYNEQFF.

A word on this clone: Other DNA sequences from this sample encode an identical CDR3 as well. The rearrangement links TRBV4-3 to TRBJ2-5, with 8 bases that match TRBD1. The CDR3 sequence is 13 residues long. The germline gives CDR1 LGHNA, CDR2 YSLEER. Germline trimming cut 1 base from V and 5 bases from J; bases unmatched to any gene: 0. This chain's CDR3 is CASSQGTGETQYF. The CDR3 DNA reads as TGCGCCAGCAGCCAAGGGACAGGGGAGACCCAGTACTTC.

J is TRBJ1-1 and V is TRBV27; the D gene is possibly TRBD1 (5 bases). Germline CDR1 MNHEY, CDR2 SMNVEV (reference sequence). The CDR3 is 13 amino acids. Trimming removed 3 bases from V and 1 base from J, with 6 bases in between. CDR3: CASSFGGNTEAFF. CDR3 in DNA: TGTGCCAGCAGTTTCGGGGGGAACACTGAAGCTTTCTTT.

This chain connects TRBV19 to TRBJ1-5; TRBD1 is a possible D gene (5 bases). CDR3 length: 14 residues. CDR1 is LNHDA and CDR2 is SQIVND in the germline V gene (reference sequence). The germline V and J ends were trimmed by 7 bases and 6 bases, with 16 bases remaining between them. CDR3 sequence reads: CASTKGQGGQPQHF. Here the CDR3 DNA reads TGTGCCAGTACCAAGGGGCAGGGAGGTCAGCCCCAGCATTTT. The whole variable domain, filled in from reference TRBV19 and TRBJ1-5, reads DGGITQSPKYLFRKEGQNVTLSCEQNLNHDAMYWYRQDPGQGLRLIYYSQIVNDFQKGDIAEGYSVSREKKESFPLTVTSAQKNPTAFYLCASTKGQGGQPQHFGDGTRLSIL.

This clone came up a few times. This chain links TRBV9 with TRBJ2-5; perhaps TRBD1 as D (6 bases). Germline loops: CDR1 SGDLS, CDR2 YYNGEE. Trimming removed 4 bases from V and 5 bases from J, with 15 bases in between. This CDR3 has 14 residues. The chain's CDR3 is CASSPGADVETQYF. DNA for the CDR3: TGTGCCAGCAGCCCAGGGGCGGATGTGGAGACCCAGTACTTC.

The chain couples TRBV6-5 to TRBJ2-7; D remains unclear. The CDR3 runs 11 residues. CDR1 is MNHEY and CDR2 is SVGAGI in the germline V gene. V was trimmed by 5 bases and J by 1 base, leaving 3 bases between them. This CDR3 is CASSTSYEQYF. Written as DNA, the CDR3 is TGTGCCAGCAGTACATCCTACGAGCAGTACTTC.

The V call is TRBV4-1, the J call TRBJ1-1, with D uncertain. V shed 2 bases and J shed 0 bases, with 16 bases lying between them. The germline V gene has CDR1 MGHRA and CDR2 YSYEKL. The CDR3 is made up of 17 amino acids. For the CDR3, the DNA is TGCGCCAGCAGCCAATATGGTGCGCGGCCGATGAACACTGAAGCTTTCTTT. Amino acid sequence: CASSQYGARPMNTEAFF.

V is TRBV28 and J is TRBJ2-1; 8 bases fit TRBD2. CDR3 length equals 19 residues. From germline, CDR1 is MDHEN and CDR2 SYDVKM. V was pared by 4 bases and J by 9 bases, with 23 bases of the junction left unmatched. The CDR3: CASSSRRLAGKVGIGEQFF. Here the CDR3 DNA reads TGTGCCAGCAGTTCCCGAAGATTAGCGGGAAAGGTTGGTATCGGTGAGCAGTTCTTC.

This clone was observed a few times. V gene TRBV11-2 combines with J gene TRBJ2-7, with 7 nucleotides matching TRBD2. After removal of 1 base from V and 6 bases from J, the junction contained 0 bases not matched to a gene. Per germline, CDR1 SGHAT and CDR2 FQNNGV. The CDR3 has 12 residues. The CDR3 here is CASSLGGGEQYF. The CDR3 coding sequence is TGTGCCAGCAGCTTAGGGGGGGGCGAGCAGTACTTC.

In its sample, this clone was seen a few times. The V call is TRBV4-3, the J call TRBJ2-6; 9 bases match TRBD1. V was pared by 1 base and J by 2 bases, with 9 bases of the junction left unmatched. Germline CDR1 LGHNA, CDR2 YSLEER. The CDR3 runs 19 residues. Written as DNA, the CDR3 is TGCGCCAGCAGCCAAGCATGGACAGGGGAATTCCCTGGGGCCAACGTCCTGACTTTC. It translates to CASSQAWTGEFPGANVLTF.

The rearrangement links TRBV2 to TRBJ2-1; no definite D call. CDR3 length: 16 amino acids. Germline lookup yields CDR1 SNHLY and CDR2 FYNNEI. The germline V and J ends were trimmed by 7 bases and 0 bases, with 16 bases remaining between them. The CDR3 sequence is CASTTTRSSSYNEQFF. CDR3 DNA: TGTGCCAGCACAACGACCCGAAGCAGCTCCTACAATGAGCAGTTCTTC. The whole variable domain, filled in from reference TRBV2 and TRBJ2-1, reads EPEVTQTPSHQVTQMGQEVILRCVPISNHLYFYWYRQILGQKVEFLVSFYNNEISEKSEIFDDQFSVERPDGSNFTLKIRSTKLEDSAMYFCASTTTRSSSYNEQFFGPGTRLTVL.

V usage is TRBV27 and J usage is TRBJ2-6, with 7 bases that match TRBD2. There are 13 residues in the CDR3. V lost 10 bases, J lost 4 bases, and 4 bases stayed unmatched. Germline V gene lookup returns CDR1 MNHEY and CDR2 SMNVEV (reference sequence). For the CDR3, the DNA is TGTGCCACACGGGAGGCCGGGGCCAACGTCCTGACTTTC. Encoded protein: CATREAGANVLTF.

CDR3 residues: CAISDAGDTGELFF. CDR3 coding DNA: TGTGCCATCAGTGATGCGGGGGACACCGGGGAGCTGTTTTTT. The chain links TRBV10-3 to TRBJ2-2, with 7 bases identical to TRBD2. This CDR3 spans 14 amino acids. Unmatched junction bases numbered 1, after V lost 3 bases and J lost 3 bases. Germline CDR1 ENHRY, CDR2 SYGVKD.

V gene TRBV7-9 combines with J gene TRBJ2-3; 7 nucleotides agree with TRBD2. Trimming cost V 0 bases and J 2 bases; bases outside gene matches: 2. The CDR3 runs to 15 residues. Germline loops: CDR1 SEHNR, CDR2 FQNEAQ (reference sequence). This CDR3 is CASSLAGGYTDTQYF. Here the CDR3 DNA reads TGTGCCAGCAGCTTAGCGGGAGGGTACACAGATACGCAGTATTTT.

In this sample, this clone turned up a few times. V gene TRBV11-2 combines with J gene TRBJ1-6; perhaps TRBD1 as D (6 bases). The CDR3 extends over 13 amino acids. Germline V CDR1 and CDR2: SGHAT, FQNNGV. The V gene lost 1 base and the J gene lost 11 bases, with 9 bases spanning the gap. In nucleotides, the CDR3 is TGTGCCAGCAGCTTAGTTTCAGGGGCACCCCTCCACTTT. Its translation: CASSLVSGAPLHF.

This clone was observed a single time. The chain links TRBV5-1 to TRBJ2-4; D gene ambiguous. V lost 4 bases and J 0 bases, leaving 11 bases between the germline ends. The V gene's germline CDR1 is SGHRS and CDR2 YFSETQ. The CDR3 length is 15 residues. The CDR3 region has the DNA TGCGCCAGCAGCCCTTATAGTGCAGCCAAAAACATTCAGTACTTC. This gives the protein CASSPYSAAKNIQYF.

This clone was observed many times. J is TRBJ2-1 and V is TRBV5-6; no clear D. Trimming took 1 base from V and 9 from J, leaving 8 bases between them. The CDR3 is 12 residues long. Germline V gene lookup returns CDR1 SGHDT and CDR2 YYEEEE. CDR3 protein: CASSLTAGEQFF. CDR3 coding DNA: TGTGCCAGCAGCTTGACGGCAGGTGAGCAGTTCTTC.